This TCR beta chain derives from a study of cytomegalovirus exposure and HLA in healthy donors. General study points: Cytomegalovirus-associated status was assigned to around 160 TCR beta chains.

CDR1 LNHNV and CDR2 YYDKDF come from the germline V gene (reference sequence). The CDR3 has 16 amino acids. The ends lost 0 bases at V and 8 bases at J; junction bases unmatched: 6. TCRdb's table, derived via immunoSEQ multiplex PCR, lists solely in-frame clones and lacks some. Among hundreds of thousands of clones listed, 75% to 90% were seen once. In the case of this clone: Its target is unknown.

Sample: PBMCs. This chain uses TRBV15 with TRBJ2-1, with 11 bases matching TRBD2. The clonotype originates from a woman in her late teens or twenties in good health and CMV-seronegative. CDR3 loop: CATSRDTSGSVDEQFF. CDR3 coding DNA: TGTGCCACCAGCAGAGATACTAGCGGGAGTGTAGATGAGCAGTTCTTC.